This TCR beta chain came from a study of T cells in Graves' hyperthyroidism and ophthalmopathy. Study results and limitations: The majority of expanded thyroid clonotypes above 0.001 also appeared in blood.

In germline, CDR1 is SEHNR, CDR2 FQNEAQ (reference sequence). This CDR3 contains 13 residues. V lost 10 bases and J lost 5; bases outside the gene matches: 11. Aged 18 to 65, the patients had hyperthyroidism that was newly diagnosed and had lasted under 2 months. This clonotype was found many times. The antigen is unknown. Template material for amplifying TCR beta CDR3 regions consisted of RNA transcripts. HTBI primers were employed in a first-round RT-PCR of the TCR CDR3. TCRdb itself ran the multiplex PCR reads through MiXCR, one entry per CDR3 protein. This sample has roughly 750,000 distinct CDR3 sequences; 16% occur once, and the top ten carry 8.4%.

This clonotype originated in a man younger than 30 with Graves' hyperthyroidism. The V gene is TRBV7-9, the J gene TRBJ2-7, with TRBD2 identical over 7 bases. Sequencing was done on a sample of blood. This CDR3 is CATQPPTSDEQYF. The CDR3 DNA reads TGTGCCACTCAACCACCAACTAGCGACGAGCAGTACTTC.